Each of the 31 T cell receptor beta chains below was sequenced from the same sample in a study of T-cell reconstitution after alpha-beta-depleted transplantation in children. For TCRbeta, the library was prepared with unique molecular identifiers. From the PCR reads, TCRdb called clonotypes with MiXCR, one entry per CDR3 protein. The repertoire holds just under 350,000 distinct CDR3 sequences, with 16% as singletons. Sequencing was performed on PBMCs, mostly from graft donor cells, taken 360 days after TCRalphabeta/CD19-depleted stem cell transplant. The receptors were sampled from a male patient between 2 and 15 years old who had a stem cell transplant for acute lymphoblastic leukemia, so the T cells may come from the graft donor.

Ten or more counts support this clonotype. The chain links TRBV20-1 to TRBJ1-5; the D gene is possibly TRBD1 (5 bases). The germline V and J ends were trimmed by 5 bases and 7 bases, with 12 bases remaining between them. The CDR3 totals 12 residues. In germline, CDR1 is DFQATT, CDR2 SNEGSKA (reference sequence). The CDR3 DNA is TGCAGTGCTCAACCCGACAGACAGCCCCAGCATTTT. Translation: CSAQPDRQPQHF.

In the case of this clonotype: One junction end disagrees with the germline gene, perhaps due to a read error. The chain has TRBV7-2 and TRBJ2-2; possible D gene TRBD2, 6 bases. The CDR3 spans 16 residues. Germline CDR1 SGHTA, CDR2 FQGNSA. The CDR3 DNA reads as TGTGTCAGCAGCTTAAGCCTACTGGGGGGCACCGGGGAGCTGTTTTTT. This gives the protein CVSSLSLLGGTGELFF.

In its sample, this clonotype was seen a few times. The rearrangement joins TRBV4-3 to TRBJ2-1; D may be TRBD1 (6 bases). The CDR3 has 14 amino acids. Germline V lookup: CDR1 LGHNA, CDR2 YSLEER. With 1 base removed from V and 7 bases from J, the gap between germline ends came to 11 bases. The CDR3 DNA is TGCGCCAGCAGCCAAGCAGGGGTACGGAATGAGCAGTTCTTC. This encodes CASSQAGVRNEQFF.

About this clonotype: A read error may be the cause here, since a much bigger clone is one base away. V and J are TRBV29-1 and TRBJ2-7, with D possibly being TRBD2 (5 bases). Germline loops: CDR1 SQVTM, CDR2 ANQGSEA. The CDR3 covers 14 residues. The ends were cut back, 4 bases at V and 2 bases at J, with 15 bases in the middle. The CDR3 spells CSVGGAQEPYEQYF. For the CDR3, the DNA is TGCAGCGTTGGGGGAGCTCAGGAACCCTACGAGCAGTACTTC.

This clonotype has a handful of counts. The V and J genes are TRBV29-1 and TRBJ1-1; a possible D gene is TRBD1 (5 bases). The V and J ends lost 3 bases and 4 bases respectively, with 12 bases between them. Per the germline V gene, CDR1 is SQVTM and CDR2 is ANQGSEA. The CDR3 contains 13 residues. CDR3 DNA: TGCAGCGTTGATGGGGGAACGGGCACTGAAGCTTTCTTT. Translating gives CSVDGGTGTEAFF.

This clonotype was found a few times. This chain joins TRBV9 and TRBJ2-7, with 7 bases lining up with TRBD1. The length of the CDR3 is 17 residues. Germline assignment: CDR1 SGDLS and CDR2 YYNGEE. The ends lost 4 bases at V and 3 bases at J; junction bases unmatched: 16. The CDR3 bases are TGTGCCAGCAGCCCAGGACCTTGGGACAGCGCCTACTACGAGCAGTACTTC. Translation gives CASSPGPWDSAYYEQYF.

This clonotype has more than one count but fewer than ten. V is TRBV4-3 and J is TRBJ1-2; D might be TRBD1 (6 bases). CDR1 is LGHNA and CDR2 is YSLEER in the germline V gene. Trimming pared 2 bases from V and 2 bases from J, leaving 12 bases between. The CDR3 extends over 15 amino acids. This CDR3 reads CASSQLQGLNYGYTF. DNA for the CDR3: TGCGCCAGCAGCCAATTACAGGGACTCAACTATGGCTACACCTTC.

V gene TRBV5-1 combines with J gene TRBJ2-7; 9 bases map to TRBD2. The CDR3 has 14 residues. Germline trimming cut 3 bases from V and 2 bases from J; bases unmatched to any gene: 3. Germline CDR1 SGHRS, CDR2 YFSETQ. Here the CDR3 reads CASSSTSGPYEQYF. The CDR3, as DNA: TGCGCCAGCAGCTCGACTAGCGGCCCCTACGAGCAGTACTTC.

The table lists this clonotype with a few counts. The gene calls are TRBV7-2 and TRBJ2-2; D unresolved. V was cut by 5 bases and J by 5 bases, with 12 bases left in between. This CDR3 contains 14 residues. Germline CDR1 is SGHTA and CDR2 is FQGNSA. In DNA form, the CDR3 reads TGTGCCAGCAGCCAAAGATGGGGTACCGGGGAGCTGTTTTTT. Protein sequence: CASSQRWGTGELFF.

At least ten counts were recorded for this clonotype. The V and J genes are TRBV28 and TRBJ2-7; 7 bases map to TRBD2. Trimming at V came to 5 bases and at J to 7 bases, leaving 11 bases not matched to a gene. The length of the CDR3 is 14 residues. The germline V gene has CDR1 MDHEN and CDR2 SYDVKM. CDR3 region: CASSQRGPLGEQYF. The CDR3 nucleotides are TGTGCCAGCAGTCAGCGGGGCCCTCTCGGGGAGCAGTACTTC.

This rearrangement joins TRBV30 to TRBJ2-2; TRBD1 aligns across 9 bases. Germline values: CDR1 GTSNPN, CDR2 SVGIG (reference sequence). This CDR3 has 13 amino acids. With V trimmed by 2 bases and J by 7 bases, 2 bases remained unmatched. CDR3 coding DNA: TGTGCCTGGAGTCCGACAGGGGGCGGGGAGCTGTTTTTT. Residues: CAWSPTGGGELFF.

This clonotype has only a few counts. The gene calls are TRBV10-3 and TRBJ2-5; 7 nucleotides line up with TRBD1. This CDR3 region has 15 residues. In germline, CDR1 is ENHRY, CDR2 SYGVKD. Trimming cost V 0 bases and J 5 bases; bases outside gene matches: 6. CDR3 sequence: CAISESMTGMETQYF. CDR3 DNA: TGTGCCATCAGTGAGTCGATGACAGGGATGGAGACCCAGTACTTC.

This clonotype was seen a handful of times. V gene TRBV27 combines with J gene TRBJ2-5; D is unclear. Trimming cost V 9 bases and J 3 bases, with 11 bases left between them. The CDR3 spans 12 residues. Germline V gene data show CDR1 as MNHEY and CDR2 as SMNVEV (reference sequence). The DNA of the CDR3 is TGTGCCAGGGGATCAGGAGAAGAGACCCAGTACTTC. It translates to CARGSGEETQYF.

The chain has TRBV20-1 and TRBJ2-7, with 7 bases that match TRBD2. CDR3 size: 11 residues. The V gene's germline CDR1 is DFQATT and CDR2 SNEGSKA (reference sequence). J gave up 4 bases and V 7 bases, and 4 bases lay outside the gene matches. The CDR3 loop is CSGGRSYEQYF. The CDR3 DNA follows: TGCAGTGGCGGGAGATCTTACGAGCAGTACTTC.

With respect to this clonotype: A much more abundant neighbour one base away suggests this may be a read error. The J gene is TRBJ2-7, the V gene TRBV28; 14 positions agree with TRBD2. Germline lookup yields CDR1 MDHEN and CDR2 SYDVKM. CDR3 length equals 17 residues. CDR3 amino acids: CANSGLAGGPQTYEQYF. In DNA form, the CDR3 reads TGTGCCAACAGTGGACTAGCGGGAGGTCCCCAAACCTACGAGCAGTACTTC.

This clonotype has only a few counts. The chain employs TRBV10-3 and TRBJ2-5, with 7 bases lining up with TRBD2. Germline loops: CDR1 ENHRY, CDR2 SYGVKD. V trimming: 11 bases; J trimming: 5 bases; junction bases outside the gene matches: 14. This CDR3 has 14 residues. The CDR3 here is CAVRGAGDYETQYF. Here the CDR3 DNA reads TGTGCCGTCCGAGGTGCGGGAGATTATGAGACCCAGTACTTC.

This clonotype has ten or more counts. The V gene is TRBV29-1, the J gene TRBJ1-1, with TRBD1 matching over 7 bases. V dropped 3 bases and J dropped 3; count of bases not matched to a gene: 7. Germline lookup yields CDR1 SQVTM and CDR2 ANQGSEA. The CDR3 has 14 residues. CDR3 loop: CSVDQGEIDTEAFF. CDR3 DNA: TGCAGCGTTGATCAGGGGGAGATAGACACTGAAGCTTTCTTT.

This clonotype was counted between two and nine times. The chain combines TRBV4-2 with TRBJ2-3; D gene uncertain. The CDR3 is 16 amino acids. Germline CDR1 LGHNA, CDR2 YNFKEQ. The V and J ends lost 4 bases and 3 bases respectively, with 17 bases between them. Here the CDR3 DNA reads TGTGCCAGCAGCCCCCTCCTAGAGGCGGTTACAGATACGCAGTATTTT. Amino acid sequence: CASSPLLEAVTDTQYF.

This clonotype was seen at least ten times. The V call is TRBV4-3, the J call TRBJ2-7; D unclear. This CDR3 comprises 15 residues. Per germline, CDR1 LGHNA and CDR2 YSLEER. Between the trimmed V and J ends, which lost 0 bases and 1 base, there was a span of 10 bases. The CDR3 loop reads CASSQEFTRSYEQYF. The CDR3 region has the DNA TGCGCCAGCAGCCAAGAGTTCACTCGGTCCTACGAGCAGTACTTC.

This clonotype was seen ten or more times. The V gene is TRBV12-3 or TRBV12-4, the J gene TRBJ2-7; D gene uncertain. The CDR3 is 14 residues long. Trimming stripped 5 bases from V and 3 bases from J, with 14 bases between. CDR3 loop: CASSPDPPIYEQYF. The DNA of the CDR3 is TGTGCCAGCAGTCCGGACCCTCCGATCTACGAGCAGTACTTC.

This chain connects TRBV7-2 to TRBJ2-1; D might be TRBD1 or TRBD2, each matching 5 bases. CDR3 length equals 15 residues. V was trimmed by 1 base and J by 2 bases, leaving 9 bases between them. Per germline, CDR1 SGHTA and CDR2 FQGNSA. CDR3 protein: CASSLVGAPYNEQFF. The CDR3 nucleotides are TGTGCCAGCAGCTTAGTCGGGGCCCCCTACAATGAGCAGTTCTTC.

This clonotype was found a few times. The gene calls are TRBV10-3 and TRBJ2-7; D might be TRBD2 (6 bases). The CDR3 contains 14 residues. Germline V gene sequence: CDR1 ENHRY, CDR2 SYGVKD. V was shortened by 10 bases and J by 2 bases, with 18 bases between the two germline ends. In DNA, the CDR3 is TGTGCCACCGCGGGGCAGTCAGGGACCTACGAGCAGTACTTC. This translates into CATAGQSGTYEQYF.

The chain uses TRBV7-2 and TRBJ2-5, with 7 bases that match TRBD1. V lost 4 bases and J lost 5; bases outside the gene matches: 7. The CDR3 sequence is 14 residues long. Germline V gene sequence: CDR1 SGHTA, CDR2 FQGNSA. CDR3 region: CASSSVDRAETQYF. The CDR3 DNA is TGTGCCAGCAGCTCGGTAGACAGGGCCGAGACCCAGTACTTC.

The V gene is TRBV10-3, the J gene TRBJ2-6; 9 positions match TRBD1. CDR1 and CDR2 from the germline V gene are ENHRY and SYGVKD. V shed 10 bases, J shed 4 bases, and the junction held 14 bases outside the gene matches. The CDR3 has 17 amino acids. The CDR3 reads CATSRDRAVSGANVLTF. The CDR3 DNA is TGTGCCACAAGCCGGGACAGGGCGGTATCAGGGGCCAACGTCCTGACTTTC.

V and J are TRBV7-8 and TRBJ2-7; 8 bases align to TRBD2. CDR1 and CDR2 (germline): SGHVS, FQNEAQ. V dropped 0 bases and J dropped 0; count of bases not matched to a gene: 7. This CDR3 contains 17 residues. CDR3 loop: CASSLALTSGVSYEQYF. For the CDR3, the DNA is TGTGCCAGCAGCTTAGCGCTCACTAGCGGAGTCTCCTACGAGCAGTACTTC. Filled out from reference TRBV7-8 and TRBJ2-7, the complete variable domain reads GAGVSQSPRYKVAKRGQDVALRCDPISGHVSLFWYQQALGQGPEFLTYFQNEAQLDKSGLPSDRFFAERPEGSVSTLKIQRTQQEDSAVYLCASSLALTSGVSYEQYFGPGTRLTVT.

This clonotype showed up many times. The chain joins TRBV29-1 to TRBJ2-3; D assignment may be TRBD1 or TRBD2 (5 bases each). V was trimmed by 6 bases and J by 0 bases, leaving 19 bases between them. Germline lookup yields CDR1 SQVTM and CDR2 ANQGSEA. The CDR3 totals 16 residues. The CDR3 protein is CSVRGPSLTSTDTQYF. CDR3 nucleotide sequence: TGCAGCGTGAGGGGCCCGTCTCTGACTAGCACAGATACGCAGTATTTT.

This clonotype has a count of ten or more. The CDR3 region has the DNA TGTGCCAGCTCACTTGGAATCGGGCCCCAGCATTTT. The encoded protein is CASSLGIGPQHF. The chain combines TRBV18 with TRBJ1-5; no definite D call. The CDR3 totals 12 residues. Trimming took 4 bases from V and 9 from J, leaving 10 bases between them. Germline V gene data show CDR1 as KGHSH and CDR2 as LQKENI.

This clonotype occurred many times. The chain combines TRBV29-1 with TRBJ2-7; TRBD2 agrees at 7 bases. V was pared by 3 bases and J by 0 bases, with 2 bases of the junction left unmatched. The CDR3 has 13 amino acids. Per germline, CDR1 SQVTM and CDR2 ANQGSEA. This chain's CDR3 is CSVERGSSYEQYF. CDR3 in DNA: TGCAGCGTTGAGCGGGGGAGCTCCTACGAGCAGTACTTC.

V gene TRBV7-6 combines with J gene TRBJ2-3; D is undetermined. The germline gives CDR1 SGHVS, CDR2 FNYEAQ. Trimming took off 0 bases at V and 5 bases at J, with 6 bases between the two ends. The CDR3 loop spans 13 amino acids. The chain's CDR3 is CASSLAILDTQYF. DNA for the CDR3: TGTGCCAGCAGCTTAGCAATATTAGATACGCAGTATTTT.

The chain joins TRBV28 to TRBJ2-5, with D perhaps TRBD2 (5 bases). The germline V gene encodes CDR1 MDHEN and CDR2 SYDVKM. V gave up 2 bases and J gave up 5 bases, with 15 bases separating them. This CDR3 is built from 15 residues. CDR3 DNA: TGTGCCAGCAGTTTAATTCCGGGGTTTTGGGAGACCCAGTACTTC. Its translation: CASSLIPGFWETQYF. The entire variable domain, with the rest obtained from reference TRBV28 and TRBJ2-5, is as follows: DVKVTQSSRYLVKRTGEKVFLECVQDMDHENMFWYRQDPGLGLRLIYFSYDVKMKEKGDIPEGYSVSREKKERFSLILESASTNQTSMYLCASSLIPGFWETQYFGPGTRLLVL.

The rearrangement joins TRBV20-1 to TRBJ2-3; tentatively, D is TRBD2 (7 bases). V was cut by 0 bases and J by 2 bases, with 12 bases left in between. Germline CDR1 is DFQATT and CDR2 is SNEGSKA (reference sequence). This CDR3 contains 15 residues. The CDR3 sequence is CSARDGGAVTDTQYF. As DNA, the CDR3 is TGCAGTGCTAGAGATGGGGGGGCTGTCACAGATACGCAGTATTTT.